Sequencing of this T cell receptor beta chain was carried out in a study of T-cell reconstitution after alpha-beta-depleted transplantation in children. Regarding the study as a whole: Most T-cell counts and diversity one year after the transplant came from T cells that were newly produced. As was reported, about two months after transplant, alpha-beta T cells came from several hundred expanded graft clones.

The CDR3 is made up of 13 amino acids. From germline, CDR1 is MNHNS and CDR2 SASEGT. Trimming cost V 3 bases and J 3 bases, with 8 bases left between them. This clonotype was counted many times. Antigen specificity is unknown. Unique molecular identifiers were incorporated into the prepared TCRbeta library. Via MiXCR, TCRdb re-called the PCR reads, giving one row per CDR3 protein. The profile covers approximately 110,000 distinct CDR3 sequences, with around a tenth appearing a single time and roughly a third taken by the ten largest. This clonotype was obtained from a boy aged 2 to 10 with acute lymphoblastic leukemia, due to receive a stem cell transplant. The chain employs TRBV6-1 and TRBJ1-1; maybe TRBD1 (5 bases). Sequencing was performed on PBMCs, taken before TCRalphabeta/CD19-depleted stem cell transplant. CDR3 amino acids: CASSDWGDTEAFF. The CDR3, as DNA: TGTGCCAGCAGTGATTGGGGGGACACTGAAGCTTTCTTT.